This T cell receptor beta chain was captured in a study of tumor-infiltrating lymphocytes in oesophageal squamous cell carcinoma. MiXCR, applied by TCRdb to the PCR reads, yields one record per CDR3 protein. The sample has some 12,000 distinct CDR3 sequences, around 53% seen once. The CDR3 has 14 amino acids. From germline, CDR1 is SGHTA and CDR2 FQGNSA. This TCR derives from a female donor with esophageal squamous cell carcinoma. The V and J genes are TRBV7-2 and TRBJ2-3; TRBD2 might be the D (6 bases). The closer fit of TRBJ2-5 to the DNA end suggests the J call may be wrong. The sequencing sample was made of esophageal tumor tissue. The CDR3 region has the DNA TGTGCCAGCAGCTTGACTAGTAGAGGGGAGACCCAGTACTTC. The encoded protein is CASSLTSRGETQYF.